The clone carrying this T cell receptor (beta chain) was counted only a few times. This sample was taken from a study of blood T cell repertoires in COVID-19. Study-level information: Italy, Spain and the United States were the sources of the convalescent and acute COVID-19 samples. PBMCs, B-cell-depleted T cells, or T cells were the source of the cDNA or gDNA that made up the material.

Germline V lookup: CDR1 KGHSH, CDR2 LQKENI. V was pared by 3 bases and J by 3 bases, with 7 bases of the junction left unmatched. The CDR3 contains 16 residues. Original data processing: Using reference gene primer amplification, nucleated cell counts were estimated. The table came from immunoSEQ multiplex PCR; TCRdb's copy has only in-frame clones and leaves some out. Clonal size and the V and J genes are those of that table, whereas D and trimming came from the DNA. In the table there are a few hundred thousand clones, under 90% of which are singletons. Sequenced material: peripheral blood. The chain combines TRBV18 with TRBJ2-3; 9 positions match TRBD1. This receptor was obtained from a woman older than 75 with acute or convalescent COVID-19. DNA of the CDR3: TGTGCCAGCTCACCGAGAACAGGGGGCGCGACAGATACGCAGTATTTT. Its translation is CASSPRTGGATDTQYF.